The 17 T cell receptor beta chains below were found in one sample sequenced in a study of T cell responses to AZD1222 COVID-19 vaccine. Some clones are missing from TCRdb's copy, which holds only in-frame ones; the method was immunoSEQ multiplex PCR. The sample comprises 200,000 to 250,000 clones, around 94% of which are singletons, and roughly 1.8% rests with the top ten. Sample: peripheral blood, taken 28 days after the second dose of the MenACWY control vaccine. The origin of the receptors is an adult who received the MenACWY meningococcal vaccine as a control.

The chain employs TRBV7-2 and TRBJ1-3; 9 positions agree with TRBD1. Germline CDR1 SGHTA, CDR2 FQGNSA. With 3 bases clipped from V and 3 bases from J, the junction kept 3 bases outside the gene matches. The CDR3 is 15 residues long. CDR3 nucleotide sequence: TGTGCCAGCAGCTTCCAGGACAGGGGTGGAAACACCATATATTTT. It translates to CASSFQDRGGNTIYF.

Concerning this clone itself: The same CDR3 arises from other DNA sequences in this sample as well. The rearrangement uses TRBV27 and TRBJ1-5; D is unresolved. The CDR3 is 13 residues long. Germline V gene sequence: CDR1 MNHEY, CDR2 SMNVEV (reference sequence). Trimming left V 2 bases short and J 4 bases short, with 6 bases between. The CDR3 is CASSLTGNQPQHF. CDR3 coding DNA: TGTGCCAGCAGTTTAACTGGGAATCAGCCCCAGCATTTT.

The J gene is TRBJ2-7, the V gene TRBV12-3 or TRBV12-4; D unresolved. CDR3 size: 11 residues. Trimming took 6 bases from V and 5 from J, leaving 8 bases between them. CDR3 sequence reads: CASRHRHEQYF. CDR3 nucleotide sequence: TGTGCCAGCAGACACAGACACGAGCAGTACTTC.

The CDR3 nucleotides read TGTGCCAGTAGTATTGGAGATTTCTCTGGAAACACCATATATTTT. This sequence encodes CASSIGDFSGNTIYF. The chain carries TRBV19 and TRBJ1-3; no reliable D call. The germline V gene encodes CDR1 LNHDA and CDR2 SQIVND (reference sequence). The CDR3 covers 15 residues. V was trimmed by 3 bases and J by 0 bases, leaving 9 bases between them. The entire variable domain, with the rest obtained from reference TRBV19 and TRBJ1-3, is as follows: DGGITQSPKYLFRKEGQNVTLSCEQNLNHDAMYWYRQDPGQGLRLIYYSQIVNDFQKGDIAEGYSVSREKKESFPLTVTSAQKNPTAFYLCASSIGDFSGNTIYFGEGSWLTVV.

This CDR3 is CASSGGLAETQYF. In DNA form, the CDR3 reads TGTGCCAGCAGCGGCGGACTAGCGGAGACCCAGTACTTC. V and J are TRBV7-2 and TRBJ2-5, with TRBD2 matching 9 bases. V was clipped by 5 bases and J by 5 bases; unmatched bases: 3. The CDR3 consists of 13 residues. CDR1 SGHTA and CDR2 FQGNSA come from the germline V gene.

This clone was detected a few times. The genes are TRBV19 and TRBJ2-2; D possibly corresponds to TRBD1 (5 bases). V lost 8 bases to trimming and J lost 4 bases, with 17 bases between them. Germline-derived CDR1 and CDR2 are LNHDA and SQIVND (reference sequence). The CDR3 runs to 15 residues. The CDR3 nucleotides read TGTGCCAGTGGCGGCGGAAACCAGGGCACCGGGGAGCTGTTTTTT. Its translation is CASGGGNQGTGELFF.

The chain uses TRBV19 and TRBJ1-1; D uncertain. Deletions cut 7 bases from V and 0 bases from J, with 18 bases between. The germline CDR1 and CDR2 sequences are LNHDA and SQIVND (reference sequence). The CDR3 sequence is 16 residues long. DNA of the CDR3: TGTGCCAGTACTCTTGACATCTCGGGCATGAACACTGAAGCTTTCTTT. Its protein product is CASTLDISGMNTEAFF.

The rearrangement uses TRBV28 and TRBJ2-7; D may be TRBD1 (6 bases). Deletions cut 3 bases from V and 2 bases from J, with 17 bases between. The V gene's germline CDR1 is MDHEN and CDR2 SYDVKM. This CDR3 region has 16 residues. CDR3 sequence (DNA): TGTGCCAGCAGTTTGGGGATCGACAGGAAAACCTACGAGCAGTACTTC. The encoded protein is CASSLGIDRKTYEQYF.

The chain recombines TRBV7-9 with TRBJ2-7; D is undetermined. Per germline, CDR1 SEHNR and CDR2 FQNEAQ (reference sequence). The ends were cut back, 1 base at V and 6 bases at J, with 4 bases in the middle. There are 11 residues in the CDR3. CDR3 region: CASSLVAEQYF. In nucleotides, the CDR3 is TGTGCCAGCAGCTTAGTTGCCGAGCAGTACTTC.

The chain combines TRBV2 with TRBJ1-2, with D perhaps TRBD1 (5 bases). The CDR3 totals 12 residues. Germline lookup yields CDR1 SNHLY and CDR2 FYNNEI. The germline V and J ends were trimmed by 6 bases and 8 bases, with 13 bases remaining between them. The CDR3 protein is CASRQGSRGYTF. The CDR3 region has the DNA TGTGCCAGCAGGCAGGGATCCAGGGGCTACACCTTC.

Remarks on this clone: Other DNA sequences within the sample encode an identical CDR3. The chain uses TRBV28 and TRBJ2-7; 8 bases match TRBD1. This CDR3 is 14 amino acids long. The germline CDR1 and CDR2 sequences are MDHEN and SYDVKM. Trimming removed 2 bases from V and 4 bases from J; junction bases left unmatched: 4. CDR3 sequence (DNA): TGTGCCAGCAGTTTACAGGGGGCTCTTTACGAGCAGTACTTC. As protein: CASSLQGALYEQYF.

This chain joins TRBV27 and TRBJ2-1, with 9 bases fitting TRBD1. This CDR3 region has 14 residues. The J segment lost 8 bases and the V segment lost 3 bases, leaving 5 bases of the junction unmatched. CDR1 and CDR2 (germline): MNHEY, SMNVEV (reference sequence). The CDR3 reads CASSFGTGYDEQFF. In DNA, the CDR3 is TGTGCCAGCAGTTTTGGGACAGGGTATGATGAGCAGTTCTTC.

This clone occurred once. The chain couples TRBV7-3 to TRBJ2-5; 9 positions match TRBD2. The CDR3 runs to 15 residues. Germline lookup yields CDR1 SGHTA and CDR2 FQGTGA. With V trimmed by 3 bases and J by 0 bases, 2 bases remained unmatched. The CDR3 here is CASSLTSGHQETQYF. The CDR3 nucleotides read TGTGCCAGCAGCTTGACTAGCGGCCACCAAGAGACCCAGTACTTC. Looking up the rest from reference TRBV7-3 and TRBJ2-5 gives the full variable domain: GAGVSQTPSNKVTEKGKYVELRCDPISGHTALYWYRQSLGQGPEFLIYFQGTGAADDSGLPNDRFFAVRPEGSVSTLKIQRTERGDSAVYLCASSLTSGHQETQYFGPGTRLLVL.

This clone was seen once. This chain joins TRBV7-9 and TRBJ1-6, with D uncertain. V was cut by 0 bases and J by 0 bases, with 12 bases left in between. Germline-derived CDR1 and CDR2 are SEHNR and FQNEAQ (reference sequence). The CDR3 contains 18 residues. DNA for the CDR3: TGTGCCAGCAGCTTAGCCAGCGCTCTCAGCTCCTATAATTCACCCCTCCACTTT. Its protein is CASSLASALSSYNSPLHF.

The CDR3 here is CASSQVMTSPLHF. DNA of the CDR3: TGTGCCAGCAGCCAAGTCATGACCTCACCCCTCCACTTT. This chain uses TRBV3-1 (or the pseudogene TRBV3-2) with TRBJ1-6; D call uncertain. In germline, CDR1 is LGHDT, CDR2 YNNKEL (reference sequence). CDR3 size: 13 residues. Trimming cost V 1 base and J 10 bases, with 8 bases left between them.

CDR3 bases: TGTGCCAGCAGCGTCCTAGCGGGAGGTATGAACGAGCAGTACTTC. Its protein product is CASSVLAGGMNEQYF. V gene TRBV7-3 combines with J gene TRBJ2-7; 11 nucleotides agree with TRBD2. Losses at the gene ends were 5 bases for V and 5 bases for J; bases not matched to a gene: 8. The germline V gene has CDR1 SGHTA and CDR2 FQGTGA. CDR3 size: 15 residues.

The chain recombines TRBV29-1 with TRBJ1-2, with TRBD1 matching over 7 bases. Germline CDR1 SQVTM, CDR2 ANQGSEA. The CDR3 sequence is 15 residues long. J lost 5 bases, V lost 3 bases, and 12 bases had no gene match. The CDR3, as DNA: TGCAGCGTTGAGAAGAGCGGCAGGGGGACGTATGGCTACACCTTC. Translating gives CSVEKSGRGTYGYTF.